These 18 T cell receptor beta chains came from one sample sequenced in a study of cytomegalovirus exposure and HLA in healthy donors. The primer mix had 60 Vbeta and 13 Jbeta primers. Only in-frame clones appear in the TCRdb table, and some are missing; sequencing was by immunoSEQ multiplex PCR. This table has about 140,000 clones, approximately 80% appearing once. The material sequenced was PBMCs. These receptors were collected from a man in his fifties or sixties in good health and CMV-seronegative.

This rearrangement joins TRBV6-5 to TRBJ2-7; 10 positions agree with TRBD1. V shed 7 bases, J shed 5 bases, and the junction held 11 bases outside the gene matches. Germline V gene sequence: CDR1 MNHEY, CDR2 SVGAGI. The CDR3 has 15 residues. CDR3 coding DNA: TGTGCCAGCAAGAAAGACAGGGGGCTTCCCAACGAGCAGTACTTC. Amino acids: CASKKDRGLPNEQYF.

This chain joins TRBV18 and TRBJ2-1; 11 bases align to TRBD2. Per germline, CDR1 KGHSH and CDR2 LQKENI. Trimming took 0 bases from V and 5 from J; bases not matched to a gene: 3. CDR3 length: 16 residues. The CDR3 is CASSPPLAGGHNEQFF. The CDR3, as DNA: TGTGCCAGCTCACCACCTCTAGCGGGAGGACACAATGAGCAGTTCTTC.

This clone has just one count. This rearrangement joins TRBV21-1 to TRBJ2-1; TRBD2, the D gene given by the table, was not confirmed from the DNA. TRBV21-1 is classified as a pseudogene. This CDR3 region has 16 residues. The CDR3 nucleotides read TGTGCCAGCAGCAATCCGGGACTCCCATCTGACAATGAGCAGTTCTTC. Protein product: CASSNPGLPSDNEQFF.

This clone was detected once. The genes are TRBV5-1 and TRBJ2-5; tentatively, D is TRBD2 (5 bases). Trimming stripped 3 bases from V and 2 bases from J, with 23 bases between. The CDR3 is 18 amino acids. The germline V gene has CDR1 SGHRS and CDR2 YFSETQ. In DNA form, the CDR3 reads TGCGCCAGCAGCTCCCGGTTCCGGGAATTGCACACACAAGAGACCCAGTACTTC. This translates into CASSSRFRELHTQETQYF.

This sequence joins TRBV2 and TRBJ1-5; D is uncertain. The V gene lost 1 base and the J gene lost 0 bases, with 7 bases spanning the gap. The CDR3 totals 15 residues. The germline V gene has CDR1 SNHLY and CDR2 FYNNEI. The CDR3 coding sequence is TGTGCCAGCAGTGAAGAGGACTATAGCAATCAGCCCCAGCATTTT. Residues: CASSEEDYSNQPQHF.

The chain is built from TRBV27 and TRBJ2-5; tentatively, D is TRBD1 (7 bases). Trimming left V 2 bases short and J 5 bases short, with 18 bases between. This CDR3 contains 16 residues. Per the germline V gene, CDR1 is MNHEY and CDR2 is SMNVEV (reference sequence). CDR3 region: CASSLIRGGGGETQYF. CDR3 coding DNA: TGTGCCAGCAGTTTAATAAGAGGGGGCGGAGGGGAGACCCAGTACTTC.

The rearrangement uses TRBV9 and TRBJ1-2; 7 nucleotides align to TRBD1. CDR1 SGDLS and CDR2 YYNGEE come from the germline V gene. The CDR3 consists of 13 residues. The V segment lost 4 bases and the J segment 4 bases; nucleotides outside the gene matches: 4. CDR3 coding DNA: TGTGCCAGCAGCACCGGGACAGTCTATGGCTACACCTTC. Its translation: CASSTGTVYGYTF.

The chain combines TRBV15 with TRBJ2-6, with 11 bases matching TRBD2. Germline V gene sequence: CDR1 LNHNV, CDR2 YYDKDF (reference sequence). Losses at the gene ends were 4 bases for V and 0 bases for J; bases not matched to a gene: 5. This CDR3 region has 18 residues. The CDR3 DNA sequence: TGTGCCACCAGCACCGGACTAGCGGGTACCTCTGGGGCCAACGTCCTGACTTTC. It codes for CATSTGLAGTSGANVLTF.

The chain carries TRBV7-2 and TRBJ1-1; D is uncertain. The CDR3 consists of 15 residues. CDR1 and CDR2 from the germline V gene are SGHTA and FQGNSA. Between the trimmed V and J ends, which lost 1 base and 5 bases, there was a span of 14 bases. The CDR3 reads CASSLDIGSSTEAFF. CDR3 coding DNA: TGTGCCAGCAGCTTAGATATCGGGAGTAGTACTGAAGCTTTCTTT.

This chain uses TRBV19 with TRBJ2-7, with D possibly matching TRBD1 (6 bases). Germline-derived CDR1 and CDR2 are LNHDA and SQIVND (reference sequence). Trimming left V 7 bases short and J 4 bases short, with 17 bases between. This CDR3 is 14 amino acids long. The CDR3 here is CASTEQGTPYEQYF. CDR3 bases: TGTGCCAGTACCGAACAGGGTACCCCTTACGAGCAGTACTTC.

The chain couples TRBV2 to TRBJ2-5; perhaps TRBD1 as D (7 bases). CDR3 size: 15 residues. Trimming cost V 10 bases and J 5 bases, with 23 bases left between them. Germline loops: CDR1 SNHLY, CDR2 FYNNEI. The CDR3 sequence: CATHQGGTAKETQYF. CDR3 bases: TGTGCCACTCACCAAGGGGGGACAGCCAAGGAGACCCAGTACTTC.

The chain has TRBV6-1 and TRBJ1-2; weak D call: TRBD1 (6 bases). The length of the CDR3 is 14 residues. The V gene lost 7 bases and the J gene lost 4 bases, with 16 bases spanning the gap. From germline, CDR1 is MNHNS and CDR2 SASEGT. The CDR3 DNA reads as TGTGCCAGCACCATCCAGGGGCAGGTCTATGGCTACACCTTC. Protein sequence: CASTIQGQVYGYTF.

The chain joins TRBV29-1 to TRBJ2-7; the D gene is possibly TRBD1 (5 bases). The CDR3 runs to 15 residues. Trimming removed 5 bases from V and 2 bases from J, with 19 bases in between. From germline, CDR1 is SQVTM and CDR2 ANQGSEA. CDR3 DNA: TGCAGCGTTCGACCAAACGCAGGGTCTACCTACGAGCAGTACTTC. Translation gives CSVRPNAGSTYEQYF.

The rearrangement joins TRBV21-1 to TRBJ2-1; the D call in the table, TRBD2, was not verified against the DNA. TRBV21-1 is reported as a pseudogene. This CDR3 is built from 12 residues. CDR3 DNA sequence: TGTGCCAGCAGCAAACCTACTCCTGAGCAGTTCTTC. Translating it yields CASSKPTPEQFF.

This chain joins TRBV30 and TRBJ1-1; possibly TRBD1 for D (6 bases). The CDR3 consists of 16 residues. Per the germline V gene, CDR1 is GTSNPN and CDR2 is SVGIG (reference sequence). Trimming stripped 2 bases from V and 0 bases from J, with 16 bases between. CDR3 DNA: TGTGCCTGGAGTACACGGGGGGCGACTTTGAACACTGAAGCTTTCTTT. Protein: CAWSTRGATLNTEAFF.

The V call is TRBV6-1, the J call TRBJ2-3, with D tentatively TRBD1 (6 bases). The germline CDR1 and CDR2 sequences are MNHNS and SASEGT. The CDR3 runs 14 residues. V lost 6 bases and J lost 3, with 13 bases in between. In nucleotides, the CDR3 is TGTGCCAGCAGGGTACAGGGATTAACAGATACGCAGTATTTT. Protein: CASRVQGLTDTQYF.

The rearrangement joins TRBV7-8 to TRBJ2-7; 9 bases line up with TRBD1. The germline CDR1 and CDR2 sequences are SGHVS and FQNEAQ. V lost 2 bases, J lost 3 bases, and 8 bases stayed unmatched. This CDR3 contains 16 residues. The CDR3 DNA reads TGTGCCAGCAGCTTACCCGCGAGGGACAGGGTCTACGAGCAGTACTTC. Residues: CASSLPARDRVYEQYF.

This chain links TRBV6-1 with TRBJ1-5; D ambiguous. The V end lost 0 bases, the J end lost 2 bases, and 11 bases lay between the germline ends. From germline, CDR1 is MNHNS and CDR2 SASEGT. This CDR3 region has 16 residues. The CDR3 here is CASSEALAGRNQPQHF. The CDR3 DNA sequence: TGTGCCAGCAGTGAAGCGTTGGCAGGCCGCAATCAGCCCCAGCATTTT.